Presented here are 26 T cell receptor beta chains from one specimen sequenced in a study of shared clonotypes between healthy human individuals. Clones were read by immunoSEQ multiplex PCR, and TCRdb kept only the in-frame ones, dropping some. This table holds around 2.5 million clones, 93% found once. Sequencing used naive CD4+ T cells from PBMCs. Sample subset: CD45RA+ positively selected. These receptors were collected from a young man in good health. Some clones in this sample may be carry-over from other donors' samples.

This rearrangement joins TRBV7-2 to TRBJ1-3, with D possibly TRBD1 on 6 matching bases. Per the germline V gene, CDR1 is SGHTA and CDR2 is FQGNSA. The CDR3 is 14 amino acids. The V and J ends lost 2 bases and 4 bases respectively, with 9 bases between them. CDR3 protein: CASSLTGNGNTIYF. CDR3 in DNA: TGTGCCAGCAGCTTAACAGGGAACGGAAACACCATATATTTT.

The J gene is TRBJ1-2, the V gene TRBV28; maybe TRBD1 (6 bases). The CDR3 loop spans 14 amino acids. Trimming removed 8 bases from V and 5 bases from J, with 18 bases in between. Per germline, CDR1 MDHEN and CDR2 SYDVKM. The CDR3 reads CASGGGPLLYGYTF. The CDR3 bases are TGTGCCAGCGGGGGGGGGCCCCTTTTGTATGGCTACACCTTC.

The sample holds one count of this clone. The rearrangement uses TRBV11-2 and TRBJ2-7; the D gene is possibly TRBD2 (6 bases). V lost 6 bases to trimming and J lost 6 bases, with 15 bases between them. The CDR3 has 13 amino acids. CDR1 and CDR2 from the germline V gene are SGHAT and FQNNGV. CDR3 protein: CASRLPGTAEQYF. The CDR3 DNA follows: TGTGCCAGCAGATTGCCAGGGACTGCCGAGCAGTACTTC. Supplemented by reference TRBV11-2 and TRBJ2-7, the full variable domain reads EAGVAQSPRYKIIEKRQSVAFWCNPISGHATLYWYQQILGQGPKLLIQFQNNGVVDDSQLPKDRFSAERLKGVDSTLKIQPAKLEDSAVYLCASRLPGTAEQYFGPGTRLTVT.

The chain uses TRBV10-3 and TRBJ1-3, with a weak D call TRBD1 (6 bases). CDR3 size: 16 residues. V dropped 2 bases and J dropped 0 bases, with 11 bases sitting between them. The germline CDR1 and CDR2 sequences are ENHRY and SYGVKD. As DNA, the CDR3 is TGTGCCATCAGTGAGGGACAGTTGAACTCTGGAAACACCATATATTTT. Its translation is CAISEGQLNSGNTIYF.

This rearrangement joins TRBV9 to TRBJ1-5, with 10 bases lining up with TRBD1. Germline CDR1 SGDLS, CDR2 YYNGEE. There are 16 residues in the CDR3. V was pared by 4 bases and J by 0 bases, with 4 bases of the junction left unmatched. The CDR3 DNA follows: TGTGCCAGCAGCCAAGGGACAGGGGCTAGCAATCAGCCCCAGCATTTT. It codes for CASSQGTGASNQPQHF.

The chain uses TRBV20-1 and TRBJ1-5; no clear D. The germline V and J ends were trimmed by 1 base and 16 bases, with 11 bases remaining between them. The CDR3 extends over 10 amino acids. CDR1 is DFQATT, CDR2 SNEGSKA, per germline (reference sequence). The CDR3: CSARAGTQHF. As DNA, the CDR3 is TGCAGTGCTAGAGCAGGAACTCAACATTTT.

This clone was seen a single time. The chain has TRBV9 and TRBJ2-1; 11 bases are a match to TRBD2. Germline trimming cut 4 bases from V and 2 bases from J; bases unmatched to any gene: 5. Germline V CDR1 and CDR2: SGDLS, YYNGEE. This CDR3 spans 16 amino acids. The CDR3 bases are TGTGCCAGCAGCAAACTAGCGGGAGCCCCCTACAATGAGCAGTTCTTC. Protein sequence: CASSKLAGAPYNEQFF.

The chain has TRBV18 and TRBJ2-1; tentatively, D is TRBD1 or TRBD2 (5 bases each). The V end lost 2 bases, the J end lost 9 bases, and 17 bases lay between the germline ends. Germline-derived CDR1 and CDR2 are KGHSH and LQKENI. The length of the CDR3 is 15 residues. The CDR3 nucleotides are TGTGCCAGCTCACCAACCTTAATCGCGAGGGGTGAGCAGTTCTTC. Amino acids: CASSPTLIARGEQFF.

This chain uses TRBV2 with TRBJ2-5; 12 positions agree with TRBD1. The CDR3 has 15 amino acids. V gave up 7 bases and J gave up 7 bases; unmatched junction bases: 10. The germline CDR1 and CDR2 sequences are SNHLY and FYNNEI. The CDR3 loop reads CASNLSKGQGATQYF. The CDR3, as DNA: TGTGCCAGCAATCTGTCGAAGGGACAGGGGGCGACCCAGTACTTC.

The chain carries TRBV15 and TRBJ2-7; possibly TRBD2 for D (7 bases). There are 17 residues in the CDR3. Between the trimmed V and J ends, which lost 2 bases and 6 bases, there was a span of 23 bases. Germline V lookup: CDR1 LNHNV, CDR2 YYDKDF (reference sequence). In nucleotides, the CDR3 is TGTGCCACCAGCAGAAAAAGGGGGGGCAGGGAGTTCGCCGAGCAGTACTTC. This translates into CATSRKRGGREFAEQYF.

The sample holds one count of this clone. The chain employs TRBV5-1 and TRBJ2-2; D is undetermined. V was shortened by 0 bases and J by 8 bases, with 11 bases between the two germline ends. From germline, CDR1 is SGHRS and CDR2 YFSETQ. The length of the CDR3 is 14 residues. The CDR3 sequence is CASSLARSTGELFF. CDR3 DNA sequence: TGCGCCAGCAGCTTGGCAAGGTCAACGGGGGAGCTGTTTTTT.

The chain links TRBV2 to TRBJ2-5; 9 nucleotides agree with TRBD1. The V and J ends lost 6 bases and 5 bases, in that order; junction bases with no gene match: 10. This CDR3 comprises 15 residues. Germline V lookup: CDR1 SNHLY, CDR2 FYNNEI. CDR3 protein: CASSEDRGSGETQYF. The CDR3 coding sequence is TGTGCCAGCAGCGAGGACAGGGGATCTGGGGAGACCCAGTACTTC.

The gene calls are TRBV28 and TRBJ2-4, with D perhaps being TRBD1 or TRBD2 (6 bases each). The length of the CDR3 is 17 residues. The V gene lost 5 bases and the J gene lost 6 bases, with 23 bases spanning the gap. In germline, CDR1 is MDHEN, CDR2 SYDVKM. The DNA of the CDR3 is TGTGCCAGCAGTCCCCCCCCGGGGGCCGGGGACTTAAACATTCAGTACTTC. Amino acids: CASSPPPGAGDLNIQYF.

There are a few counts of this clone. The V and J genes are TRBV9 and TRBJ1-2; tentatively, D is TRBD1 (5 bases). V lost 0 bases and J lost 4, with 13 bases in between. The CDR3 runs to 15 residues. Germline V gene data show CDR1 as SGDLS and CDR2 as YYNGEE. For the CDR3, the DNA is TGTGCCAGCAGCGTAGATGTCAGGGACCCCTATGGCTACACCTTC. Translation gives CASSVDVRDPYGYTF.

The V and J genes are TRBV27 and TRBJ2-3, with a tentative D call TRBD1 (6 bases). The V and J ends lost 3 bases and 4 bases respectively, with 14 bases between them. Germline assignment: CDR1 MNHEY and CDR2 SMNVEV (reference sequence). This CDR3 spans 15 amino acids. The DNA for the CDR3 is TGTGCCAGCAGTTTCTGGACAGCCGGGCCAGATACGCAGTATTTT. Residues: CASSFWTAGPDTQYF.

This chain links TRBV28 with TRBJ1-2; D may be TRBD1 (5 bases). The CDR3 totals 11 residues. Trimming removed 6 bases from V and 7 bases from J, with 9 bases in between. Germline CDR1 reads MDHEN; CDR2 reads SYDVKM. The DNA of the CDR3 is TGTGCCAGCAGAACCAGGGTTGGCTACACCTTC. Amino acids: CASRTRVGYTF.

The V gene is TRBV7-2, the J gene TRBJ2-3, with D maybe TRBD2 (6 bases). Germline V gene data show CDR1 as SGHTA and CDR2 as FQGNSA. Trimming took off 7 bases at V and 0 bases at J, with 14 bases between the two ends. The CDR3 runs 15 residues. CDR3 in DNA: TGTGCCAGCAACCCGGAAGGGACTAGCACAGATACGCAGTATTTT. Its translation: CASNPEGTSTDTQYF.

The genes are TRBV29-1 and TRBJ2-7, with D tentatively TRBD1 (5 bases). There are 12 residues in the CDR3. Germline V CDR1 and CDR2: SQVTM, ANQGSEA. Trimming left V 2 bases short and J 5 bases short, with 10 bases between. The chain's CDR3 is CSVEWGADEQYF. The CDR3 nucleotides read TGCAGCGTTGAATGGGGCGCCGACGAGCAGTACTTC.

The chain has TRBV7-9 and TRBJ2-7, with TRBD1 matching 9 bases. The germline V gene encodes CDR1 SEHNR and CDR2 FQNEAQ (reference sequence). J was trimmed by 6 bases and V by 5 bases; bases with no gene match: 8. The length of the CDR3 is 14 residues. The CDR3 sequence is CASSARTGVGEQYF. For the CDR3, the DNA is TGTGCCAGCAGCGCCAGGACAGGGGTCGGCGAGCAGTACTTC.

This chain joins TRBV4-1 and TRBJ2-1; TRBD2 aligns across 13 bases. V lost 6 bases and J lost 7; bases outside the gene matches: 9. The CDR3 length is 16 residues. In germline, CDR1 is MGHRA, CDR2 YSYEKL. The CDR3 DNA sequence: TGCGCCAGCAGTCCCCTCGGACTAGCGGGAGTGAATGAGCAGTTCTTC. Encoded protein: CASSPLGLAGVNEQFF.

Points on this clone: Within the sample, other DNA sequences also encode this same CDR3. The V and J genes are TRBV5-4 and TRBJ2-2; D is perhaps TRBD1 (6 bases). The V end was cut by 0 bases, the J end by 0 bases, with 6 bases between. The CDR3 contains 15 residues. Germline loops: CDR1 SGHNT, CDR2 YYREEE (reference sequence). The DNA for the CDR3 is TGTGCCAGCAGCTTGGCAGGGGCGAACACCGGGGAGCTGTTTTTT. Protein sequence: CASSLAGANTGELFF.

In its sample, this clone was seen once. V usage is TRBV28 and J usage is TRBJ2-7; 10 bases are shared with TRBD1. Trimming removed 6 bases from V and 2 bases from J; junction bases left unmatched: 4. There are 14 residues in the CDR3. CDR1 is MDHEN and CDR2 is SYDVKM in the germline V gene. CDR3 DNA: TGTGCCAGCAGACCCGACAGGGGGCCCTACGAGCAGTACTTC. It yields the protein CASRPDRGPYEQYF.

The V and J genes are TRBV28 and TRBJ2-5, with D tentatively TRBD2 (6 bases). Trimming shortened V by 2 bases and J by 2 bases, and 12 bases separated the two germline ends. Per germline, CDR1 MDHEN and CDR2 SYDVKM. The CDR3 is 15 amino acids. CDR3 in amino acids: CASSLTGTFQETQYF. DNA for the CDR3: TGTGCCAGCAGTTTAACTGGGACTTTTCAAGAGACCCAGTACTTC.

The chain links TRBV7-9 to TRBJ1-2; tentative D call: TRBD1 (5 bases). The CDR3 runs to 19 residues. Between the trimmed V and J ends, which lost 4 bases and 5 bases, there was a span of 29 bases. Per the germline V gene, CDR1 is SEHNR and CDR2 is FQNEAQ (reference sequence). As DNA, the CDR3 is TGTGCCAGCAGCTCCTCTCCAGGGAGAGTATCTCCGGTCCCGTATGGCTACACCTTC. It specifies CASSSSPGRVSPVPYGYTF.

The J gene is TRBJ1-1, the V gene TRBV2; TRBD1 might be the D (5 bases). The germline V and J ends were trimmed by 2 bases and 5 bases, with 15 bases remaining between them. The germline V gene encodes CDR1 SNHLY and CDR2 FYNNEI. The CDR3 runs to 15 residues. CDR3 nucleotide sequence: TGTGCCAGCAGTGAACAAGGGCGGCCAGGGACTGAAGCTTTCTTT. It yields the protein CASSEQGRPGTEAFF.

Only one count was recorded for this clone. V usage is TRBV5-6 and J usage is TRBJ1-4; D call uncertain. With 1 base removed from V and 8 bases from J, the gap between germline ends came to 9 bases. This CDR3 has 13 amino acids. The germline CDR1 and CDR2 sequences are SGHDT and YYEEEE. The CDR3, as DNA: TGTGCCAGCAGCTTGTCCCGGTCGGAAAAACTGTTTTTT. Encoded protein: CASSLSRSEKLFF.